Shown below are 30 T cell receptor beta chains from a single sample sequenced in a study of cytomegalovirus exposure and HLA in healthy donors. With 60 Vbeta and 13 Jbeta primers, the PCR was carried out. Sequencing used immunoSEQ multiplex PCR; TCRdb keeps in-frame clones, though not all of them. This sample has about 82,000 clones, with about 68% found just once. Specimen: PBMCs. These receptor sequences come from a man aged 40-49 years in good health and CMV-seropositive.

The chain joins TRBV19 to TRBJ1-5; D gene uncertain. This CDR3 is built from 13 residues. V was shortened by 6 bases and J by 2 bases, with 8 bases between the two germline ends. The germline V gene encodes CDR1 LNHDA and CDR2 SQIVND (reference sequence). The CDR3 sequence: CASSDTGNQPQHF. Written as DNA, the CDR3 is TGTGCCAGTAGCGACACGGGCAATCAGCCCCAGCATTTT.

This clone has only a few counts. The chain links TRBV9 to TRBJ2-5; D possibly corresponds to TRBD1 (6 bases). The germline V gene encodes CDR1 SGDLS and CDR2 YYNGEE. The CDR3 totals 15 residues. Trimming removed 3 bases from V and 4 bases from J, with 16 bases in between. CDR3 nucleotide sequence: TGTGCCAGCAGCGCGGACAGTCTTACCCCAGAGACCCAGTACTTC. Its protein is CASSADSLTPETQYF.

There are a few counts of this clone. The chain carries TRBV10-1 and TRBJ2-2; a weak D match, TRBD1 (6 bases). The CDR3 length is 13 residues. V lost 6 bases, J lost 4 bases, and 9 bases lay in between. Germline CDR1 reads WNHNN; CDR2 reads SYGVQD (reference sequence). The CDR3 sequence is CASRQGGTGELFF. The CDR3 bases are TGCGCCAGCAGACAGGGCGGCACCGGGGAGCTGTTTTTT.

V usage is TRBV4-3 and J usage is TRBJ1-2; TRBD1 might be the D (6 bases). The germline CDR1 and CDR2 sequences are LGHNA and YSLEER. There are 16 residues in the CDR3. V dropped 0 bases and J dropped 4 bases, with 15 bases sitting between them. The DNA for the CDR3 is TGCGCCAGCAGCCAAGATAAGACAGGCGCCATCTATGGCTACACCTTC. It specifies CASSQDKTGAIYGYTF.

Only a few counts were recorded for this clone. This sequence joins TRBV25-1 and TRBJ2-3; 8 positions match TRBD1. The trim removed 3 bases at V and 5 bases at J, leaving 7 bases unmatched. This CDR3 is 15 amino acids long. The germline CDR1 and CDR2 sequences are MGHDK and SYGVNS. In nucleotides, the CDR3 is TGTGCCAGCAGTGATGACAGGGGCGGAGTAGATACGCAGTATTTT. Translating gives CASSDDRGGVDTQYF. The whole variable domain, filled in from reference TRBV25-1 and TRBJ2-3, reads EADIYQTPRYLVIGTGKKITLECSQTMGHDKMYWYQQDPGMELHLIHYSYGVNSTEKGDLSSESTVSRIRTEHFPLTLESARPSHTSQYLCASSDDRGGVDTQYFGPGTRLTVL.

The rearrangement links TRBV5-1 to TRBJ1-2, with TRBD1 matching over 8 bases. J was trimmed by 6 bases and V by 4 bases; bases with no gene match: 8. The length of the CDR3 is 14 residues. The germline CDR1 and CDR2 sequences are SGHRS and YFSETQ. For the CDR3, the DNA is TGCGCCAGCAGCAAACTGACAGGGGACAATGGCTACACCTTC. Its protein is CASSKLTGDNGYTF. The complete variable domain, with remaining parts taken from reference TRBV5-1 and TRBJ1-2, reads KAGVTQTPRYLIKTRGQQVTLSCSPISGHRSVSWYQQTPGQGLQFLFEYFSETQRNKGNFPGRFSGRQFSNSRSEMNVSTLELGDSALYLCASSKLTGDNGYTFGSGTRLTVV.

The CDR3 region is CASSYGGADTQYF. The CDR3 nucleotides read TGTGCCAGCAGTTATGGGGGGGCAGATACGCAGTATTTT. The chain couples TRBV6-5 to TRBJ2-3; 7 bases map to TRBD2. Per the germline V gene, CDR1 is MNHEY and CDR2 is SVGAGI. This CDR3 spans 13 amino acids. The trim removed 3 bases at V and 4 bases at J, leaving 1 base unmatched.

The rearrangement joins TRBV7-3 to TRBJ2-1; D possibly corresponds to TRBD2 (6 bases). This CDR3 comprises 16 residues. V lost 2 bases and J 2 bases, leaving 13 bases between the germline ends. CDR1 and CDR2 (germline): SGHTA, FQGTGA. As DNA, the CDR3 is TGTGCCAGCAGCTTATATAGGGCTAGCGCCTACAATGAGCAGTTCTTC. Translating gives CASSLYRASAYNEQFF. The full variable domain, with the rest looked up from reference TRBV7-3 and TRBJ2-1, is GAGVSQTPSNKVTEKGKYVELRCDPISGHTALYWYRQSLGQGPEFLIYFQGTGAADDSGLPNDRFFAVRPEGSVSTLKIQRTERGDSAVYLCASSLYRASAYNEQFFGPGTRLTVL.

The chain employs TRBV27 and TRBJ2-3; TRBD2 agrees at 12 bases. CDR1 and CDR2 from the germline V gene are MNHEY and SMNVEV (reference sequence). The CDR3 is 17 amino acids. The V segment lost 0 bases and the J segment 6 bases; nucleotides outside the gene matches: 7. DNA for the CDR3: TGTGCCAGCAGTTTATCGGGCCTAGCGGGGGGGCGGGATACGCAGTATTTT. It specifies CASSLSGLAGGRDTQYF.

The CDR3 region is CAISEKARSGNQPQHF. Here the CDR3 DNA reads TGTGCCATCAGTGAAAAAGCGAGGTCAGGGAATCAGCCCCAGCATTTT. The chain is built from TRBV10-3 and TRBJ1-5; a weak D match, TRBD1 (5 bases). Trimming removed 3 bases at V and 4 bases at J, with 16 bases between. Germline-derived CDR1 and CDR2 are ENHRY and SYGVKD. The CDR3 sequence is 16 residues long.

This chain connects TRBV28 to TRBJ2-3; 9 bases are shared with TRBD1. This CDR3 has 15 amino acids. The V gene's germline CDR1 is MDHEN and CDR2 SYDVKM. Germline trimming cut 2 bases from V and 0 bases from J; bases unmatched to any gene: 0. CDR3 nucleotide sequence: TGTGCCAGCAGTTTAGGGACAGGGAGCACAGATACGCAGTATTTT. Translating it yields CASSLGTGSTDTQYF.

The chain employs TRBV6-1 and TRBJ1-1; D remains ambiguous. V was shortened by 1 base and J by 1 base, with 10 bases between the two germline ends. This CDR3 contains 15 residues. From germline, CDR1 is MNHNS and CDR2 SASEGT. The CDR3 sequence is CASSEGVGGNTEAFF. The CDR3 DNA reads TGTGCCAGCAGTGAAGGTGTAGGCGGGAACACTGAAGCTTTCTTT.

The chain links TRBV11-2 to TRBJ2-1; 9 bases map to TRBD2. CDR1 SGHAT and CDR2 FQNNGV come from the germline V gene. Germline trimming cut 5 bases from V and 6 bases from J; bases unmatched to any gene: 5. This CDR3 spans 14 amino acids. Written as DNA, the CDR3 is TGTGCCAGCAGCCTGTTGACTAGCGGCAATGAGCAGTTCTTC. Translation: CASSLLTSGNEQFF.

V gene TRBV7-9 combines with J gene TRBJ2-3; 9 bases are a match to TRBD1. The CDR3 covers 15 residues. With V trimmed by 1 base and J by 2 bases, 1 base remained unmatched. Germline V gene data show CDR1 as SEHNR and CDR2 as FQNEAQ (reference sequence). The CDR3 DNA follows: TGTGCCAGCAGCTTAGTACAGGGGGCCACAGATACGCAGTATTTT. It encodes CASSLVQGATDTQYF.

This clone was seen a few times. V and J are TRBV5-1 and TRBJ2-7; D is perhaps TRBD1 (5 bases). There are 13 residues in the CDR3. CDR1 and CDR2 (germline): SGHRS, YFSETQ. Trimming pared 5 bases from V and 0 bases from J, leaving 9 bases between. CDR3 residues: CASSQGNSYEQYF. CDR3 in DNA: TGCGCCAGCAGTCAGGGTAACTCCTACGAGCAGTACTTC.

The CDR3 here is CASGNPTGGGSPLHF. The CDR3 DNA is TGTGCCAGCGGCAACCCAACAGGGGGAGGTTCACCCCTCCACTTT. V and J are TRBV7-9 and TRBJ1-6; 8 bases are a match to TRBD1. CDR1 SEHNR and CDR2 FQNEAQ come from the germline V gene (reference sequence). V was clipped by 8 bases and J by 9 bases; unmatched bases: 12. The CDR3 length is 15 residues. The whole variable domain, filled in from reference TRBV7-9 and TRBJ1-6, reads DTGVSQNPRHKITKRGQNVTFRCDPISEHNRLYWYRQTLGQGPEFLTYFQNEAQLEKSRLLSDRFSAERPKGSFSTLEIQRTEQGDSAMYLCASGNPTGGGSPLHFGNGTRLTVT.

The chain combines TRBV6-6 with TRBJ2-3; TRBD2 matches 10 bases. The ends lost 10 bases at V and 4 bases at J; junction bases unmatched: 11. The CDR3 has 15 residues. CDR1 is MNHNY, CDR2 SVGAGI, per germline (reference sequence). The DNA of the CDR3 is TGTGCCACTGAGTCTAGCGGGGGTCCTCCAGATACGCAGTATTTT. This translates into CATESSGGPPDTQYF.

The J gene is TRBJ2-7, the V gene TRBV5-4; 15 bases fit TRBD2. Germline-derived CDR1 and CDR2 are SGHNT and YYREEE (reference sequence). This CDR3 is 16 amino acids long. With 2 bases clipped from V and 5 bases from J, the junction kept 5 bases outside the gene matches. The CDR3 protein is CASSLGLAGGPHEQYF. DNA of the CDR3: TGTGCCAGCAGCTTAGGACTAGCGGGGGGGCCCCACGAGCAGTACTTC. Combining the CDR3 with reference TRBV5-4 and TRBJ2-7 gives the whole variable domain ETGVTQSPTHLIKTRGQQVTLRCSSQSGHNTVSWYQQALGQGPQFIFQYYREEENGRGNFPPRFSGLQFPNYSSELNVNALELDDSALYLCASSLGLAGGPHEQYFGPGTRLTVT.

This CDR3 is CASSTSGDTEAFF. DNA of the CDR3: TGTGCCAGCAGCACCTCGGGAGACACTGAAGCTTTCTTT. The chain combines TRBV7-2 with TRBJ1-1; unclear D gene. The CDR3 consists of 13 residues. Per the germline V gene, CDR1 is SGHTA and CDR2 is FQGNSA. V shed 5 bases and J shed 3 bases, with 10 bases lying between them.

This chain links TRBV5-1 with TRBJ1-2, with D maybe TRBD1 (5 bases). Germline CDR1 is SGHRS and CDR2 is YFSETQ. Trimming took off 4 bases at V and 8 bases at J, with 18 bases between the two ends. This CDR3 region has 14 residues. The CDR3 reads CASSVGFGGEGYTF. For the CDR3, the DNA is TGCGCCAGCAGCGTTGGGTTTGGGGGGGAAGGCTACACCTTC.

The chain links TRBV29-1 to TRBJ1-2; 10 nucleotides agree with TRBD1. Trimming took 2 bases from V and 4 from J; bases not matched to a gene: 13. The CDR3 sequence is 17 residues long. CDR1 and CDR2 (germline): SQVTM, ANQGSEA. CDR3 coding DNA: TGCAGCGTTGAAATCGGGACAGGGGAGCTAGCTAGCTATGGCTACACCTTC. Residues: CSVEIGTGELASYGYTF.

The chain couples TRBV11-1 to TRBJ2-5, with D perhaps matching TRBD2 (5 bases). Trimming shortened V by 6 bases and J by 1 base, and 9 bases separated the two germline ends. This CDR3 region has 13 residues. CDR1 is SGHAT and CDR2 is FQDESV in the germline V gene (reference sequence). CDR3 DNA sequence: TGTGCCAGCAGGTCGGGGTTCCAAGAGACCCAGTACTTC. It specifies CASRSGFQETQYF.

The V call is TRBV18, the J call TRBJ1-2, with a possible D match to TRBD1 (5 bases). V lost 6 bases, J lost 4 bases, and 15 bases lay in between. The CDR3 is made up of 14 amino acids. In germline, CDR1 is KGHSH, CDR2 LQKENI. DNA for the CDR3: TGTGCCAGCTCGCCCCCGGGGGGATCCTATGGCTACACCTTC. Translation: CASSPPGGSYGYTF.

The chain combines TRBV30 with TRBJ1-1; 10 nucleotides match TRBD1. This CDR3 contains 13 residues. Trimming took 2 bases from V and 11 from J; bases not matched to a gene: 8. Germline V gene sequence: CDR1 GTSNPN, CDR2 SVGIG (reference sequence). CDR3 protein: CAWSSRPDRGAFF. DNA of the CDR3: TGTGCCTGGAGTTCCCGACCGGACAGGGGGGCTTTCTTT. The whole variable domain, filled in from reference TRBV30 and TRBJ1-1, reads SQTIHQWPATLVQPVGSPLSLECTVEGTSNPNLYWYRQAAGRGLQLLFYSVGIGQISSEVPQNLSASRPQDRQFILSSKKLLLSDSGFYLCAWSSRPDRGAFFGQGTRLTVV.

The chain employs TRBV11-2 and TRBJ2-1; maybe TRBD2 (5 bases). Deletions cut 1 base from V and 5 bases from J, with 12 bases between. The CDR3 consists of 15 residues. Germline loops: CDR1 SGHAT, CDR2 FQNNGV. The DNA of the CDR3 is TGTGCCAGCAGCTTAGTGGTAGCGCGGAACAATGAGCAGTTCTTC. Amino acid sequence: CASSLVVARNNEQFF.

The V call is TRBV18, the J call TRBJ1-2; D gene ambiguous. The V gene's germline CDR1 is KGHSH and CDR2 LQKENI. The CDR3 spans 11 residues. Between the trimmed V and J ends, which lost 3 bases and 6 bases, there was a span of 5 bases. The CDR3 loop is CASSPTDGYTF. The CDR3 coding sequence is TGTGCCAGCTCACCTACTGATGGCTACACCTTC.

The chain combines TRBV2 with TRBJ1-2; 7 positions agree with TRBD1. This CDR3 is 12 amino acids long. Germline assignment: CDR1 SNHLY and CDR2 FYNNEI. Trimming cost V 11 bases and J 8 bases; bases outside gene matches: 11. This CDR3 reads CAGGRDREGYTF. In nucleotides, the CDR3 is TGTGCCGGGGGGAGAGACAGGGAAGGCTACACCTTC.

This clone was recorded only once. This chain connects TRBV27 to TRBJ1-2, with D possibly TRBD1 on 6 matching bases. Germline V gene sequence: CDR1 MNHEY, CDR2 SMNVEV (reference sequence). This CDR3 is built from 13 residues. Trimming cost V 10 bases and J 2 bases, with 14 bases left between them. CDR3 protein: CATSDSLNYGYTF. In DNA, the CDR3 is TGTGCCACCTCGGACAGCCTGAACTATGGCTACACCTTC.

This CDR3 is CAWSVRPSGTTDTQYF. In nucleotides, the CDR3 is TGTGCCTGGAGTGTACGCCCTAGCGGGACCACAGATACGCAGTATTTT. The chain combines TRBV30 with TRBJ2-3; 9 bases align to TRBD2. The CDR3 totals 16 residues. V lost 0 bases, J lost 2 bases, and 6 bases stayed unmatched. Germline assignment: CDR1 GTSNPN and CDR2 SVGIG (reference sequence).

The V call is TRBV7-3, the J call TRBJ2-1; maybe TRBD2 (6 bases). Trimming pared 5 bases from V and 0 bases from J, leaving 14 bases between. Germline-derived CDR1 and CDR2 are SGHTA and FQGTGA. The CDR3 covers 16 residues. In DNA, the CDR3 is TGTGCCAGCAGCCTCGGACTACCCAGCTCCTACAATGAGCAGTTCTTC. Protein: CASSLGLPSSYNEQFF. The variable domain in full, with the rest retrieved from reference TRBV7-3 and TRBJ2-1, is GAGVSQTPSNKVTEKGKYVELRCDPISGHTALYWYRQSLGQGPEFLIYFQGTGAADDSGLPNDRFFAVRPEGSVSTLKIQRTERGDSAVYLCASSLGLPSSYNEQFFGPGTRLTVL.